This TCR beta chain was found in a study of spatial heterogeneity in lung cancer. Study findings and constraints: Counts of expanded intratumoral alpha and beta TCRs tracked tumor mutation counts.

The sample holds many counts of this clonotype. Its specificity is unknown. TCRdb itself ran the 5' RACE reads through MiXCR, one entry per CDR3 protein. The sample consists of about 14,000 distinct CDR3 sequences, approximately 4.5% of them appearing once. The V gene's germline CDR1 is SEHNR and CDR2 FQNEAQ (reference sequence). The CDR3 has 14 residues. The V gene lost 5 bases and the J gene lost 3 bases, with 13 bases spanning the gap. Time point of the sample: sample taken at primary tumor resection. Unsorted samples of tumor, nontumor lung or frozen PBMC had their whole RNA sequenced. The material was lung tumor tissue, obtained at surgery. The chain carries TRBV7-9 and TRBJ1-2; D call uncertain. This sequence was found in a female donor with early-stage non-small cell lung cancer. The CDR3 loop reads CASSPGQADYGYTF. The CDR3 coding sequence is TGTGCCAGCAGCCCCGGCCAGGCTGACTATGGCTACACCTTC.